The present T cell receptor (beta chain) was sequenced within a study of blood T cell repertoires in COVID-19. Overall study context: Samples taken during acute and convalescent COVID-19 were collected in the United States, Italy and Spain. Sample material is recorded as cDNA or gDNA derived from T cells, B-cell-depleted T cells, or PBMCs.

Here immunoSEQ multiplex PCR was the method, and the copy in TCRdb shows in-frame clones only, minus some. The data show 250,000 or so clones, about four fifths seen once. Germline lookup yields CDR1 MNHEY and CDR2 SVGAGI. The CDR3 has 11 residues. V was shortened by 6 bases and J by 6 bases, with 8 bases between the two germline ends. This TCR derives from a man aged 25 to 40 who had recovered from COVID-19. What was sequenced was peripheral blood. The chain is built from TRBV6-5 and TRBJ1-2; TRBD1 is a possible D gene (6 bases). CDR3 in DNA: TGTGCCAGCAGCCAGGGGCATGGCTACACCTTC. Residues: CASSQGHGYTF.